This is a list of T cell receptor beta chains from one sample in a study of cytomegalovirus exposure and HLA in healthy donors. TCRdb's table, derived via immunoSEQ multiplex PCR, lists solely in-frame clones and lacks some. The sample shows 110,000 to 150,000 clones, around 84% of them seen only once. The sequenced sample consisted of PBMCs. These receptors were obtained from a boy under 10 years old in good health and CMV-seronegative. Both conserved end residues are part of each CDR3. The order of the fields is clone size, V gene, D gene, J gene, CDR3 protein, CDR3 DNA. D genes are given only for firm matches. Size values are once, few and many counts, or a class for expanded clones, and some rows have none.

>NA|TRBV7-2|TRBD2|TRBJ2-7
CASSLSASGKYEQYF
TGTGCCAGCAGCTTATCGGCTAGCGGGAAGTACGAGCAGTACTTC
>NA|TRBV18|TRBD2|TRBJ2-4
CASSPRTSGSMKNIQYF
TGTGCCAGCTCACCCCGGACTAGCGGGAGTATGAAAAACATTCAGTACTTC
>NA|TRBV9|TRBD1|TRBJ1-2
CASSERDRGFYGYTF
TGTGCCAGCAGCGAGAGGGACAGGGGATTCTATGGCTACACCTTC
>NA|TRBV4-1|NA|TRBJ2-1
CASSRTGTDYNEQFF
TGCGCCAGCAGCCGGACCGGGACTGACTACAATGAGCAGTTCTTC
>NA|TRBV18|TRBD1|TRBJ2-7
CASSLSPAAGQGRGEQYF
TGTGCCAGCTCACTTTCGCCAGCCGCCGGACAGGGCCGCGGGGAGCAGTACTTC
>NA|TRBV18|TRBD1|TRBJ1-3
CASATGTGPSGNTIYF
TGTGCCAGCGCAACCGGGACAGGGCCCTCTGGAAACACCATATATTTT
>NA|TRBV11-2|TRBD2|TRBJ2-5
CASSQGTSGRVQETQYF
TGTGCCAGCAGCCAAGGGACTAGCGGGAGGGTCCAAGAGACCCAGTACTTC
>NA|TRBV7-3|NA|TRBJ1-1
CASSRTENTEAFF
TGTGCCAGCAGCCGGACAGAGAACACTGAAGCTTTCTTT
>NA|TRBV27|NA|TRBJ2-2
CASSPRPTGFPHPGTGELFF
TGTGCCAGCAGTCCACGGCCAACAGGGTTCCCTCACCCAGGCACCGGGGAGCTGTTTTTT
>few|TRBV28|TRBD1|TRBJ1-5
CASSSGTESNQPQHF
TGTGCCAGCAGTTCCGGGACAGAAAGCAATCAGCCCCAGCATTTT
>once|TRBV7-6|NA|TRBJ2-3
CASSFLGHLTSTDTQYF
TGTGCCAGCAGCTTCCTCGGACATTTGACTAGCACAGATACGCAGTATTTT
>once|TRBV11-2|TRBD2|TRBJ2-7
CASSDRTSGTGEQYF
TGTGCCAGCAGCGACCGGACTAGCGGGACGGGGGAGCAGTACTTC
>NA|TRBV27|NA|TRBJ2-7
CASSFSGGIYEQYF
TGTGCCAGCAGTTTTTCGGGGGGCATATACGAGCAGTACTTC
>NA|TRBV25-1|NA|TRBJ1-2
CASSDTGGRHLYGYTF
TGTGCCAGCAGTGATACGGGCGGGAGGCACCTCTATGGCTACACCTTC
>NA|TRBV6-6|NA|TRBJ2-3
CASSYGVGASTDTQYF
TGTGCCAGCAGTTACGGTGTTGGGGCTAGCACAGATACGCAGTATTTT
>once|TRBV27|TRBD2|TRBJ2-1
CASSQLAGGNNEQFF
TGTGCCAGCAGTCAACTAGCGGGAGGAAACAATGAGCAGTTCTTC
>NA|TRBV5-4|NA|TRBJ1-1
CASSLVGVSNTEAFF
TGTGCCAGCAGCTTGGTCGGGGTTAGTAACACTGAAGCTTTCTTT
>once|TRBV4-3|TRBD1|TRBJ2-5
CASSQEGQGYQETQYF
TGCGCCAGCAGCCAAGAGGGACAGGGCTATCAAGAGACCCAGTACTTC
>NA|TRBV7-2|TRBD2|TRBJ2-7
CASSLAGGSSYEQYF
TGTGCCAGCAGCTTAGCGGGCGGGAGCTCCTACGAGCAGTACTTC
>few|TRBV15|NA|TRBJ1-6
CATSRVDSRNSPLHF
TGTGCCACCAGCAGAGTGGATAGCCGTAATTCACCCCTCCACTTT
>NA|TRBV19|TRBD1|TRBJ1-4
CASTRGQNNEKLFF
TGTGCCAGTACGAGGGGACAGAATAATGAAAAACTGTTTTTT
>NA|TRBV4-3|NA|TRBJ2-3
CASSQGGSNTDTQYF
TGCGCCAGCAGCCAAGGAGGGAGCAACACAGATACGCAGTATTTT
>NA|TRBV20-1|TRBD2|TRBJ2-7
CSGGAGGPEYF
TGCAGTGGAGGAGCGGGAGGGCCGGAGTACTTC
>NA|TRBV18|NA|TRBJ2-7
CASSGYGNYEQYF
TGTGCCAGCTCAGGCTACGGGAACTACGAGCAGTACTTC
>NA|TRBV18|NA|TRBJ2-1
CASSPTGSSYNEQFF
TGTGCCAGCTCACCAACGGGGAGCTCCTACAATGAGCAGTTCTTC
>NA|TRBV11-2|NA|TRBJ2-5
CASSLYGQETQYF
TGTGCCAGCAGCTTGTACGGCCAAGAGACCCAGTACTTC
>NA|TRBV6-5|NA|TRBJ2-1
CASTPEAGRDEQFF
TGTGCCAGCACCCCGGAGGCCGGAAGGGATGAGCAGTTCTTC
>NA|TRBV5-5|NA|TRBJ1-4
CASSLVLGPAPPKEKLFF
TGTGCCAGCAGCTTGGTTCTGGGGCCCGCGCCGCCGAAGGAAAAACTGTTTTTT
>few|TRBV5-1|NA|TRBJ2-7
CASSPDTYEQYF
TGCGCCAGCAGCCCCGACACCTACGAGCAGTACTTC
>few|TRBV5-4|TRBD2|TRBJ2-1
CASSRLASSYNEQFF
TGTGCCAGCAGTAGACTAGCGTCCTCCTACAATGAGCAGTTCTTC
>NA|TRBV7-9|NA|TRBJ2-7
CSSSLRDSYEQYF
TGTTCCAGCAGCTTACGGGACTCCTACGAGCAGTACTTC
>NA|TRBV5-8|NA|TRBJ1-5
CASNRGGFWGNQPQHF
TGTGCCAGCAACCGCGGTGGGTTTTGGGGCAATCAGCCCCAGCATTTT
>few|TRBV6-1|TRBD1|TRBJ1-1
CASRKDRVTEAFF
TGTGCCAGCAGGAAAGACAGGGTCACTGAAGCTTTCTTT
>NA|TRBV5-1|TRBD1|TRBJ1-3
CASSPGQGIAGNTIYF
TGCGCCAGCAGCCCGGGACAGGGGATAGCTGGAAACACCATATATTTT
>NA|TRBV11-3|TRBD1|TRBJ2-3
CASREQGASGDTQYF
TGTGCCAGCAGGGAACAGGGGGCGAGTGGAGATACGCAGTATTTT
>NA|TRBV19|TRBD1|TRBJ2-4
CASSLDRVGKNIQYF
TGTGCCAGTAGTCTAGACAGGGTGGGCAAAAACATTCAGTACTTC
>NA|TRBV14|TRBD1|TRBJ1-5
CASSRTGDRPQHF
TGTGCCAGCAGCCGGACAGGGGATCGGCCCCAGCATTTT
>few|TRBV4-2|NA|TRBJ2-2
CASSQLDTGELFF
TGTGCCAGCAGCCAACTAGACACCGGGGAGCTGTTTTTT
>NA|TRBV7-8|NA|TRBJ2-6
CASGREGGANVLTF
TGTGCCAGCGGCCGGGAAGGTGGGGCCAACGTCCTGACTTTC
>NA|TRBV5-5|TRBD1|TRBJ1-5
CASSLMGQVSNQPQHF
TGTGCCAGCAGCTTGATGGGACAGGTTAGCAATCAGCCCCAGCATTTT
>NA|TRBV14|NA|TRBJ2-7
CASSQDYSYEQYF
TGTGCCAGCAGCCAAGACTATTCCTACGAGCAGTACTTC
>NA|TRBV5-1|NA|TRBJ2-1
CASSLDPGSSYNEQFF
TGCGCCAGCAGCTTGGACCCGGGGAGTTCCTACAATGAGCAGTTCTTC
>NA|TRBV19|TRBD1|TRBJ1-2
CASSRGTGDAVLIGYTF
TGTGCCAGTAGTAGAGGGACAGGGGACGCGGTGTTAATAGGCTACACCTTC
>NA|TRBV5-1|TRBD1|TRBJ2-2
CASSFNRGQITGELFF
TGCGCCAGCAGCTTTAACAGGGGGCAAATCACCGGGGAGCTGTTTTTT
>NA|TRBV27|TRBD2|TRBJ2-1
CATSASGASSYNEQFF
TGTGCCACCTCGGCTAGCGGGGCGAGCTCCTACAATGAGCAGTTCTTC